A selection of T cell receptor beta chains follows, all from one sample in a study of CD8 T cells in ankylosing spondylitis. MiXCR, run by TCRdb on the 5' RACE reads, gives a single entry per CDR3 protein. The table shows roughly 440,000 distinct CDR3 sequences, with 17% occurring only once. The sample comprised blood, either unsorted or a sorted T cell fraction (not recorded which). These receptors were taken from a male donor with ankylosing spondylitis. The CDR3 runs from the conserved cysteine through the conserved F or W.

V,CDR3
TRBV6-4,CASSDSTGRAFF
TRBV29-1,CSVQEAFSGANVLTF
TRBV6-2/TRBV6-3,CASRTLPNTGELFF
TRBV19,CASSSGTSGRWEQYF
TRBV9,CASSVDKEGDSPFHF
TRBV12-3/TRBV12-4,CASSPPRAGDKYTEAFF
TRBV5-1,CASSLGQGTRRETQYF
TRBV25-1,CASSTDGGSSYEQYF
TRBV7-2,CASSLAPLNTEAFF
TRBV24-1,CATSDLETQYF
TRBV15,CATSRTNVVNEQFF
TRBV12-3/TRBV12-4,CASTSGYEQYF
TRBV3-1,CASSPPRGTQYF
TRBV21-1,CASRQQGNTGELFF
TRBV4-1,CASSQGPDTDTQYF
TRBV27,CATQQGLDHTEAFF
TRBV3-1,CASSQAGSTDTQYF
TRBV5-1,CASSLARGSGANVLTF
TRBV27,CASSLSGGPVFFGYTF
TRBV20-1,CSASKVDRGVNEQFF
TRBV5-1,CASSTQTGQTYNEQFF
TRBV12-3/TRBV12-4,CASRSSGTDTQYF
TRBV11-2,CASSLDRSNTGELFF
TRBV27,CASSIGLGYEQYF
TRBV4-2,CASSTSPGQGVIYEQYF
TRBV13,CASTTPRLGGYTF
TRBV20-1,CSALSPRGKTDTQYF
TRBV6-1,CASSKTGENTEAFF
TRBV5-1,CASSLDDRDVSGYTF
TRBV20-1,CSARDSGQSSPLHF
TRBV24-1,CATSDFETLAKNIQYF
TRBV4-1,CASSRGEQGDRYF
TRBV20-1,CSAGTGANSPLHF
TRBV7-8,CASSWGQTGEQYF
TRBV5-6,CASSSTRDKTNEKLFF
TRBV28,CASSLSGSEETQYF
TRBV7-3,CASSSHRDDEQFF
TRBV28,CATRGHLPYEQYF
TRBV7-2,CASSRGGLNVDTQYF
TRBV6-1,CASTPTGNYGYTF
TRBV6-1,CASSTGHSGTEAFF
TRBV4-1,CASSPTGRRSYEQYF
TRBV6-1,CASNPRGHYGYTF
TRBV24-1,CATSDWSDNNEQFF
TRBV12-3/TRBV12-4,CASSLADRYSNQPQHF
TRBV16,CASSRKRENEQFF
TRBV4-2,CASSQEGEQFF
TRBV10-3,CAISLAADTQYF